This T cell receptor beta chain was found in a study of T cell repertoires in cytomegalovirus infection. Study-wide results and limits: Cumulated frequencies of public TCR beta families served to identify carriers of CMV plus the relevant HLA.

TCRdb called the reads again in MiXCR, with one record for every CDR3 protein. The table has hundreds of thousands of distinct CDR3 sequences, about 42% seen once. Trimming removed 6 bases at V and 7 bases at J, with 28 bases between. The CDR3 spans 18 residues. This clonotype turned up a few times. The antigen remains unidentified. V gene TRBV12-3 or TRBV12-4 combines with J gene TRBJ2-1; D not certain. The sample in question was cultured PBMCs, obtained from culture after CMV antigen stimulation. This sequence was found in a human donor in good health (CMV status not recorded). Some clones in this sample may be carry-over from other donors' samples. The CDR3 DNA reads TGTGCCAGCAGCTTCCCTGAGACGGACCCGTTATCTCGGAATGAGCAGTTCTTC. Protein sequence: CASSFPETDPLSRNEQFF.